These 27 T cell receptor beta chains were all obtained from the same sample, sequenced in a study of blood T cell repertoires in COVID-19 (dated by TCRdb to between 2020 and 2021). Library preparation was by the immunoSEQ multiplex PCR assay. Drawn from immuneACCESS, this table holds only the in-frame rearrangements with V and J called that TCRdb kept. Clones are partly lost; checked studies trace under half to an unresolved V gene and leave the rest unexplained. The sample table contains about 97,000 clones; only one count was recorded for approximately 92% of them. The ten largest account for 5.7% of the sample. The sequenced sample consisted of peripheral blood. These receptors all stem from a man aged 50-60 years with active COVID-19.

The rearrangement joins TRBV7-2 to TRBJ2-2; D gene ambiguous. The V and J ends lost 3 bases and 2 bases respectively, with 10 bases between them. CDR1 and CDR2 from the germline V gene are SGHTA and FQGNSA. The CDR3 sequence is 15 residues long. The CDR3 protein is CASSFQRINTGELFF. CDR3 DNA: TGTGCCAGCAGCTTCCAGCGCATCAACACCGGGGAGCTGTTTTTT.

The chain uses TRBV5-1 and TRBJ2-3, with 8 bases lining up with TRBD1. This CDR3 has 16 amino acids. Germline CDR1 and CDR2: SGHRS and YFSETQ. The V and J ends lost 3 bases and 1 base, in that order; junction bases with no gene match: 7. CDR3 DNA: TGCGCCAGCAGCTCGCCGAAACAGGGGGGCACAGATACGCAGTATTTT. Protein product: CASSSPKQGGTDTQYF.

The rearrangement joins TRBV6-5 to TRBJ1-3; possible D gene TRBD1, 6 bases. This CDR3 has 15 residues. The germline V gene has CDR1 MNHEY and CDR2 SVGAGI. Trimming took 5 bases from V and 0 from J, leaving 11 bases between them. The CDR3 is CASSPQGFSGNTIYF. CDR3 DNA: TGTGCCAGCAGTCCACAGGGCTTCTCTGGAAACACCATATATTTT.

V usage is TRBV19 and J usage is TRBJ1-2; 8 positions match TRBD1. The CDR3 runs to 14 residues. Unmatched junction bases numbered 4, after V lost 5 bases and J lost 2 bases. Looked up from germline, CDR1 is LNHDA and CDR2 is SQIVND (reference sequence). CDR3 sequence: CASSPQGANYGYTF. The CDR3 region has the DNA TGTGCCAGTAGTCCTCAGGGGGCAAACTATGGCTACACCTTC. Together with reference TRBV19 and TRBJ1-2, the CDR3 gives the full variable domain: DGGITQSPKYLFRKEGQNVTLSCEQNLNHDAMYWYRQDPGQGLRLIYYSQIVNDFQKGDIAEGYSVSREKKESFPLTVTSAQKNPTAFYLCASSPQGANYGYTFGSGTRLTVV.

The CDR3 DNA sequence: TGTGCCAGCAGTTTAGAGAGGGCAAGTCAGCCCCAGCATTTT. Translation: CASSLERASQPQHF. The chain employs TRBV27 and TRBJ1-5; D ambiguous. Germline lookup yields CDR1 MNHEY and CDR2 SMNVEV (reference sequence). V lost 2 bases and J lost 6, with 11 bases in between. CDR3 length equals 14 residues.

The chain couples TRBV7-3 to TRBJ2-3, with 10 bases that match TRBD2. The length of the CDR3 is 15 residues. CDR1 is SGHTA and CDR2 is FQGTGA in the germline V gene. Losses at the gene ends were 2 bases for V and 2 bases for J; bases not matched to a gene: 1. In DNA, the CDR3 is TGTGCCAGCAGCTTACTAGCGGGAGACACAGATACGCAGTATTTT. Residues: CASSLLAGDTDTQYF.

The chain couples TRBV9 to TRBJ2-2; D not resolved. Germline-derived CDR1 and CDR2 are SGDLS and YYNGEE. V lost 0 bases and J lost 2, with 8 bases in between. This CDR3 comprises 15 residues. CDR3 DNA: TGTGCCAGCAGCGTAGGGCCGATAAACACCGGGGAGCTGTTTTTT. Translated, it gives CASSVGPINTGELFF.

J is TRBJ2-3 and V is TRBV6-5; D not certain. The germline V and J ends were trimmed by 8 bases and 8 bases, with 11 bases remaining between them. Germline loops: CDR1 MNHEY, CDR2 SVGAGI. This CDR3 spans 11 amino acids. CDR3 DNA sequence: TGTGCCAGCCGTACAAAAAGTACGCAGTATTTT. Translation: CASRTKSTQYF.

As DNA, the CDR3 is TGTGCCAGCACCGCCCAACAGGGCACGGGCTACAATGAGCAGTTCTTC. The encoded protein is CASTAQQGTGYNEQFF. The rearrangement uses TRBV27 and TRBJ2-1; TRBD1 is a possible D gene (6 bases). This CDR3 region has 16 residues. Trimming took off 7 bases at V and 3 bases at J, with 19 bases between the two ends. Germline assignment: CDR1 MNHEY and CDR2 SMNVEV (reference sequence).

This clone was counted only a few times. The chain recombines TRBV7-3 with TRBJ1-6; the D is unclear. V was trimmed by 2 bases and J by 6 bases, leaving 11 bases between them. The CDR3 totals 15 residues. Germline-derived CDR1 and CDR2 are SGHTA and FQGTGA. The chain's CDR3 is CASSLQSGSNSPLHF. DNA for the CDR3: TGTGCCAGCAGCTTACAGTCGGGAAGTAATTCACCCCTCCACTTT.

A single count supports this clone. The rearrangement uses TRBV15 and TRBJ2-5, with no clear D. V lost 1 base, J lost 9 bases, and 9 bases lay in between. Germline CDR1 reads LNHNV; CDR2 reads YYDKDF (reference sequence). The CDR3 is 12 residues long. CDR3 nucleotide sequence: TGTGCCACCAGCAGAGGTAGCTTGGCCCAGTACTTC. Residues: CATSRGSLAQYF.

CDR3 sequence reads: CASSYVSGWDYGYTF. The CDR3 DNA follows: TGTGCCAGCAGTTACGTCTCAGGTTGGGACTATGGCTACACCTTC. The rearrangement uses TRBV6-5 and TRBJ1-2; no clear D gene. The CDR3 extends over 15 amino acids. Germline-derived CDR1 and CDR2 are MNHEY and SVGAGI. V lost 2 bases, J lost 3 bases, and 13 bases lay in between.

The chain employs TRBV2 and TRBJ2-6; a possible D gene is TRBD2 (6 bases). CDR1 is SNHLY, CDR2 FYNNEI, per germline. The CDR3 length is 16 residues. The germline V and J ends were trimmed by 2 bases and 2 bases, with 10 bases remaining between them. For the CDR3, the DNA is TGTGCCAGCAGTGAAAGGTCGGGGGCTGGGGCCAACGTCCTGACTTTC. Residues: CASSERSGAGANVLTF.

This clone was detected only once. This chain connects TRBV7-9 to TRBJ1-1, with 9 nucleotides matching TRBD1. The trim removed 4 bases at V and 2 bases at J, leaving 5 bases unmatched. This CDR3 has 15 residues. Germline CDR1 is SEHNR and CDR2 is FQNEAQ (reference sequence). CDR3 sequence reads: CASSWTGAPNTEAFF. DNA for the CDR3: TGTGCCAGCAGCTGGACAGGGGCTCCAAACACTGAAGCTTTCTTT. Full variable domain (rest looked up from reference TRBV7-9 and TRBJ1-1): DTGVSQNPRHKITKRGQNVTFRCDPISEHNRLYWYRQTLGQGPEFLTYFQNEAQLEKSRLLSDRFSAERPKGSFSTLEIQRTEQGDSAMYLCASSWTGAPNTEAFFGQGTRLTVV.

The chain is built from TRBV7-9 and TRBJ2-1; TRBD2 aligns across 9 bases. CDR1 is SEHNR, CDR2 FQNEAQ, per germline (reference sequence). This CDR3 has 14 residues. With V trimmed by 4 bases and J by 8 bases, 6 bases remained unmatched. CDR3 nucleotide sequence: TGTGCCAGCAGCTCTGGCGGGAGGGCCTATGAGCAGTTCTTC. Its translation: CASSSGGRAYEQFF.

The chain employs TRBV3-1 (or the pseudogene TRBV3-2) and TRBJ2-1, with D unclear. Between the trimmed V and J ends, which lost 4 bases and 5 bases, there was a span of 18 bases. This CDR3 comprises 16 residues. The V gene's germline CDR1 is LGHDT and CDR2 YNNKEL (reference sequence). CDR3 bases: TGTGCCAGCAGCCTCCACCCTGGAGCAGAAAACAATGAGCAGTTCTTC. This encodes CASSLHPGAENNEQFF.

The chain has TRBV11-2 and TRBJ2-5; 10 bases fit TRBD2. Germline values: CDR1 SGHAT, CDR2 FQNNGV. The length of the CDR3 is 16 residues. The V gene end was trimmed by 5 bases and the J gene end by 5 bases; junction bases not matched to a gene: 11. CDR3 residues: CASSLNLAGARETQYF. CDR3 nucleotide sequence: TGTGCCAGCAGCCTTAACCTAGCGGGAGCCCGTGAGACCCAGTACTTC.

The chain recombines TRBV2 with TRBJ2-3; D gene uncertain. V lost 4 bases and J lost 0, with 14 bases in between. CDR1 is SNHLY and CDR2 is FYNNEI in the germline V gene. The CDR3 has 16 residues. Here the CDR3 DNA reads TGTGCCAGCAGTGTCGCCGCCTTCACAAGCACAGATACGCAGTATTTT. Translating it yields CASSVAAFTSTDTQYF.

This chain connects TRBV7-9 to TRBJ1-5; the D gene is possibly TRBD1 (6 bases). The V gene's germline CDR1 is SEHNR and CDR2 FQNEAQ (reference sequence). The length of the CDR3 is 14 residues. V lost 4 bases and J 3 bases, leaving 10 bases between the germline ends. The CDR3 DNA is TGTGCCAGCAGCTACGACAGGAACAATCAGCCCCAGCATTTT. This codes for CASSYDRNNQPQHF.

The genes are TRBV7-9 and TRBJ2-2, with 16 bases matching TRBD2. The CDR3 runs 19 residues. Germline V gives CDR1 SEHNR, CDR2 FQNEAQ (reference sequence). Unmatched junction bases numbered 9, after V lost 5 bases and J lost 3 bases. The CDR3 DNA follows: TGTGCCAGCAGCCCTCTGGGACTAGCGGGAGGGCCGGACACCGGGGAGCTGTTTTTT. As protein: CASSPLGLAGGPDTGELFF.

This chain joins TRBV11-2 and TRBJ1-1; D not certain. Trimming shortened V by 8 bases and J by 1 base, and 11 bases separated the two germline ends. The CDR3 totals 13 residues. Germline CDR1 reads SGHAT; CDR2 reads FQNNGV. CDR3 loop: CASGPWQNTEAFF. CDR3 nucleotides: TGTGCCAGCGGCCCTTGGCAGAACACTGAAGCTTTCTTT.

The V gene is TRBV19, the J gene TRBJ1-6, with D unresolved. Germline V gene data show CDR1 as LNHDA and CDR2 as SQIVND (reference sequence). Trimming removed 7 bases from V and 7 bases from J, with 11 bases in between. CDR3 length equals 13 residues. The CDR3 reads CASMEGENSPLHF. CDR3 DNA sequence: TGTGCCAGTATGGAGGGTGAAAATTCACCCCTCCACTTT.

V and J are TRBV5-1 and TRBJ2-1; 7 nucleotides align to TRBD1. From germline, CDR1 is SGHRS and CDR2 YFSETQ. The CDR3 contains 15 residues. V dropped 2 bases and J dropped 5; count of bases not matched to a gene: 7. Written as DNA, the CDR3 is TGCGCCAGCAGCTTTGGGGACAGCTATAACAATGAGCAGTTCTTC. Residues: CASSFGDSYNNEQFF.

V usage is TRBV19 and J usage is TRBJ2-7; 8 nucleotides line up with TRBD2. V lost 1 base and J lost 2; bases outside the gene matches: 4. CDR3 size: 15 residues. Germline CDR1 reads LNHDA; CDR2 reads SQIVND (reference sequence). CDR3 DNA sequence: TGTGCCAGTAGTATAGCGGGAGGGCCAGCCTACGAGCAGTACTTC. Protein product: CASSIAGGPAYEQYF.

This clone was counted a single time. The chain is built from TRBV3-1 (or the pseudogene TRBV3-2) and TRBJ2-1; 10 nucleotides match TRBD1. This CDR3 spans 16 amino acids. V shed 5 bases and J 1 base; nucleotides not matched to a gene: 5. Germline CDR1 LGHDT, CDR2 YNNKEL (reference sequence). The CDR3 DNA reads as TGTGCCAGCAGCAGACAGGGGGCCGGGTCCTACAATGAGCAGTTCTTC. Translated: CASSRQGAGSYNEQFF.

To note about this clone: This same CDR3 is encoded by further DNA sequences in the sample. CDR3 loop: CSASSGSSYNEQFF. The CDR3 DNA reads as TGCAGTGCTAGTAGCGGGAGCTCCTACAATGAGCAGTTCTTC. The chain links TRBV20-1 to TRBJ2-1, with 9 bases aligning to TRBD2. V trimming: 3 bases; J trimming: 0 bases; junction bases outside the gene matches: 0. Germline V gene sequence: CDR1 DFQATT, CDR2 SNEGSKA (reference sequence). The CDR3 is made up of 14 amino acids.

This chain uses TRBV3-1 (or the pseudogene TRBV3-2) with TRBJ2-1, with TRBD2 matching 13 bases. This CDR3 region has 16 residues. The ends lost 1 base at V and 6 bases at J; junction bases unmatched: 3. CDR1 is LGHDT, CDR2 YNNKEL, per germline (reference sequence). In DNA form, the CDR3 reads TGTGCCAGCAGCCAAGTGGGGACTAGCGGGATCAATGAGCAGTTCTTC. Its protein is CASSQVGTSGINEQFF.